This T cell receptor (beta chain) was profiled in a study of graft-versus-host responses after intestinal transplantation. Study-wide context: Each recipient received a multivisceral, liver-intestinal, or isolated intestinal graft. Recipients were all induced with anti-thymocyte globulin, then given tacrolimus and steroids for about three years.

Libraries were prepared by immunoSEQ multiplex PCR; TCRdb keeps only in-frame clonotypes and omits some of them. The profile covers about 89,000 clones, with about 94% appearing a single time and about 0.2% taken by the ten largest. Overall study findings and caveats: High graft-versus-host to host-versus-graft clonal ratios were seen in allografts of patients with graft-donor T cell macrochimerism. Circulating GvH clone levels at their peak were associated with HvG declines (early post-transplant).

This clone showed up just once. Its target is unknown. Sequencing was performed on unstimulated CD4+ T cells sorted from spleen or lymph node cells, taken before transplant. The sequence came from a human donor who was the organ donor for an intestinal transplant.

The CDR3 DNA is TGCGCCAGCAGCTTGGACAGGGTCTACGAGCAGTACTTC. Translating it yields CASSLDRVYEQYF. J is TRBJ2-7 and V is TRBV5-1; D might be TRBD1 (6 bases). The CDR3 covers 13 residues. V was shortened by 0 bases and J by 3 bases, with 7 bases between the two germline ends. Germline CDR1 reads SGHRS; CDR2 reads YFSETQ. Together with reference TRBV5-1 and TRBJ2-7, the CDR3 gives the full variable domain: KAGVTQTPRYLIKTRGQQVTLSCSPISGHRSVSWYQQTPGQGLQFLFEYFSETQRNKGNFPGRFSGRQFSNSRSEMNVSTLELGDSALYLCASSLDRVYEQYFGPGTRLTVT.